This TCR beta chain was recorded in a study of T cell repertoires in cytomegalovirus infection. A single record per CDR3 protein comes from TCRdb applying MiXCR to the reads. Among some 220,000 distinct CDR3 sequences listed, around two fifths were seen once. V was trimmed by 3 bases and J by 4 bases, leaving 13 bases between them. The length of the CDR3 is 16 residues. Germline CDR1 MNHEY, CDR2 SVGAGI. Turning to this clonotype: As yet, its antigen is unknown.

The chain recombines TRBV6-5 with TRBJ1-6, with no clear D. The specimen was CD8+ T cells from cultured PBMCs, collected from culture after CMV antigen stimulation. The TCR sequence derives from a human donor in good health (CMV status not recorded). Some clones in this sample may be carry-over from other donors' samples. The CDR3 coding sequence is TGTGCCAGCAGTTATTCCGGACGGAGTTATAATTCACCCCTCCACTTT. Its protein product is CASSYSGRSYNSPLHF.